This TCR beta chain was identified in a study of Graves' ophthalmopathy and Graves' hyperthyroidism. CDR3 regions of TCR beta were amplified from RNA transcripts. First-round RT-PCR used HTBI primers; second-round multiplex PCR followed. TCRdb independently ran MiXCR on the multiplex PCR reads; one entry per CDR3 protein. The table lists some 150,000 distinct CDR3 sequences, 39% of them singletons, with roughly 8.9% in the top ten. The germline CDR1 and CDR2 sequences are MNHNS and SASEGT. Trimming took off 0 bases at V and 4 bases at J, with 7 bases between the two ends. CDR3 length: 13 amino acids. Broader study findings: Most expanded clonotypes in thyroid above 0.001 frequency also showed up in blood.

Details on this clonotype: The antigen is undetermined.

The clonotype comes from a young man with Graves' ophthalmopathy. The chain uses TRBV6-1 and TRBJ2-7, with D tentatively TRBD1 (6 bases). The specimen sequenced was peripheral blood. The CDR3 sequence: CASSEADRYEQYF. The CDR3 nucleotides are TGTGCCAGCAGTGAAGCTGACAGGTACGAGCAGTACTTC.